The clone carrying this TCR beta chain came up a few times. Its antigen is not known. Treatment indicated: oral pan-JAK inhibitor, 5-10 mg twice daily. From PBMCs, CD4+ and CD8+ T cells were sorted. The source of the sample is a study of CD8+ T cells in alopecia areata. Study overall: Oral tofacitinib, 5 to 10 mg twice daily, was given in an open-label trial. Findings of the study overall: Lesional scalp exceeded normal scalp in clonality, especially in alopecia totalis/universalis. With one nonresponder, baseline CD8+ expansion's link to response remains uncertain.

V was cut by 1 base and J by 1 base, with 11 bases left in between. CDR3 length: 15 residues. The germline gives CDR1 SGHDT, CDR2 YYEEEE. RNA extraction and reverse transcription yielded cDNA as sequencing template. Here immunoSEQ multiplex PCR was the method, and the copy in TCRdb shows in-frame clones only, minus some. The sample lists roughly 280,000 clones; about 62% were seen once. This TCR derives from a human donor with alopecia areata. V and J are TRBV5-6 and TRBJ1-1; a possible D gene is TRBD1 (5 bases). Material: CD4+ T cells sorted from blood, obtained at week 52, from a patient treated with tofacitinib. The CDR3 is CASSLFAGPNTEAFF. In DNA, the CDR3 is TGTGCCAGCAGCTTGTTCGCAGGGCCGAACACTGAAGCTTTCTTT.